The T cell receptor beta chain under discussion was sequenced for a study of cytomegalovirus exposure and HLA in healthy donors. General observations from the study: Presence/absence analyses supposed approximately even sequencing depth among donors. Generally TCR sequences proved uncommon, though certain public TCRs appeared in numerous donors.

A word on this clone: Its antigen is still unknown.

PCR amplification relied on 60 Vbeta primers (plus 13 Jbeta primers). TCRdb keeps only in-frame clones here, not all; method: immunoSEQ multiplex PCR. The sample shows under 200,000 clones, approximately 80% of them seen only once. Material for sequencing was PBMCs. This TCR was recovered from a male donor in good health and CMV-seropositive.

The CDR3 reads CASSSPKRVSGNTIYF. The CDR3 DNA is TGTGCCAGCAGTTCCCCGAAGAGAGTCTCTGGAAACACCATATATTTT. V gene TRBV6-5 combines with J gene TRBJ1-3; D uncertain. Per germline, CDR1 MNHEY and CDR2 SVGAGI. Trimming cost V 4 bases and J 0 bases, with 13 bases left between them. The CDR3 covers 16 residues.